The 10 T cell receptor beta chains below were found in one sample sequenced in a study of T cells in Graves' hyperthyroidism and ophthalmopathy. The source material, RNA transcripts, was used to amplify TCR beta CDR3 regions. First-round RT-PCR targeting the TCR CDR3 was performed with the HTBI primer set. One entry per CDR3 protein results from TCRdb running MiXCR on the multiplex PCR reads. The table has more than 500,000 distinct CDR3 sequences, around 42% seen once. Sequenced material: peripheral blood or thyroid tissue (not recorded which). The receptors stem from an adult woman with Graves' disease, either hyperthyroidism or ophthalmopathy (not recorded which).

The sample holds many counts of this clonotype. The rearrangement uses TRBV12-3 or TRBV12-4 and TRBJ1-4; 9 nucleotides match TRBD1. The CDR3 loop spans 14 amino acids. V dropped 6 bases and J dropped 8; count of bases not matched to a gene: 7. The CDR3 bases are TGTGCCAGCAGCCTACAGGGGGCATGGGAAAAACTGTTTTTT. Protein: CASSLQGAWEKLFF.

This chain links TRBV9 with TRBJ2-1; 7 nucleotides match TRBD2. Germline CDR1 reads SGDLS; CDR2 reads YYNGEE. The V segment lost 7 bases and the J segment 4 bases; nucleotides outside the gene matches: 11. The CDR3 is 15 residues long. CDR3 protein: CASGPDWEGYNEQFF. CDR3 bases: TGTGCCAGCGGCCCGGACTGGGAGGGGTACAATGAGCAGTTCTTC.

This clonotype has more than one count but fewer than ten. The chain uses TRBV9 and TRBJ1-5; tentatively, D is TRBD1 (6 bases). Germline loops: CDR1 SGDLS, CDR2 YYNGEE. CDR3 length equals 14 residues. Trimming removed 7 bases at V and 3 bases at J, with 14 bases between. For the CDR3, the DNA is TGTGCCAGCGCGAAAGGACAGTTCAATCAGCCCCAGCATTTT. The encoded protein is CASAKGQFNQPQHF.

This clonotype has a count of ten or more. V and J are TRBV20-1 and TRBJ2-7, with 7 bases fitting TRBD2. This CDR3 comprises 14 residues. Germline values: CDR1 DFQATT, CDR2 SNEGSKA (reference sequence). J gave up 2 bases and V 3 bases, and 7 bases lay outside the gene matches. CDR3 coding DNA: TGCAGTGCTAGCCCTTCAGCGGGAACCTACGAGCAGTACTTC. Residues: CSASPSAGTYEQYF.

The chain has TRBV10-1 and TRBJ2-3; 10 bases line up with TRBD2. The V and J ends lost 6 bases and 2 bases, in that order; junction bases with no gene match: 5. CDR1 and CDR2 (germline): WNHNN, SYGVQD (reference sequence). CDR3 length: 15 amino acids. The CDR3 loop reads CASRASGSPTDTQYF. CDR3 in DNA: TGCGCCAGCAGGGCTAGCGGGAGTCCCACAGATACGCAGTATTTT.

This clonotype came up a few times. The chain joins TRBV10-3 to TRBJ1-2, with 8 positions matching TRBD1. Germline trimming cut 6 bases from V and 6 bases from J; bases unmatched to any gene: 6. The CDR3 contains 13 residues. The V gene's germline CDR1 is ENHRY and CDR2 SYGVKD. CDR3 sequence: CAIRDREADGYTF. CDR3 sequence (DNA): TGTGCCATCAGGGACAGGGAAGCGGATGGCTACACCTTC.

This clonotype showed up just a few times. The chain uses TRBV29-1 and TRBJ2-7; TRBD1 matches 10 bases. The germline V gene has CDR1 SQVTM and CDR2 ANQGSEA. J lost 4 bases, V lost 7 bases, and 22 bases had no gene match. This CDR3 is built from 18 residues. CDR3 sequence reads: CSARTKDRGNPMPYEQYF. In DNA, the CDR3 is TGCAGCGCCCGGACTAAGGACAGGGGGAATCCAATGCCGTACGAGCAGTACTTC.

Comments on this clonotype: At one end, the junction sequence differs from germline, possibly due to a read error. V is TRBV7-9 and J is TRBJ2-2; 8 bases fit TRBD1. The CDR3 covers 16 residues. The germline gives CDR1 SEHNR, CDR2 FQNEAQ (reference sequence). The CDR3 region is CASSFRTGQNTGELSW. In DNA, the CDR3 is TGTGCCAGCAGCTTCAGGACAGGGCAGAACACCGGGGAGCTGTCTTGG.

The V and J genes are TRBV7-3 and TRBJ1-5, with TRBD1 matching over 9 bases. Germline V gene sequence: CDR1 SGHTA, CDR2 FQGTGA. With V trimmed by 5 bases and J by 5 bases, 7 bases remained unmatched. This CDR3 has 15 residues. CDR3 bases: TGTGCCAGCAGCCCCCGGGACAGGGAAGATCAGCCCCAGCATTTT. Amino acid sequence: CASSPRDREDQPQHF.

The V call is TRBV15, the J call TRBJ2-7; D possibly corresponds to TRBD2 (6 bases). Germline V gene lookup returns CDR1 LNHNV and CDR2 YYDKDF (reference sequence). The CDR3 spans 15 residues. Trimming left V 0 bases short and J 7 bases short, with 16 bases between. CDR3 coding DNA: TGTGCCACCAGCAGAGAGGGGCGGCAGGGAGGAGAGCAGTACTTC. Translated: CATSREGRQGGEQYF.